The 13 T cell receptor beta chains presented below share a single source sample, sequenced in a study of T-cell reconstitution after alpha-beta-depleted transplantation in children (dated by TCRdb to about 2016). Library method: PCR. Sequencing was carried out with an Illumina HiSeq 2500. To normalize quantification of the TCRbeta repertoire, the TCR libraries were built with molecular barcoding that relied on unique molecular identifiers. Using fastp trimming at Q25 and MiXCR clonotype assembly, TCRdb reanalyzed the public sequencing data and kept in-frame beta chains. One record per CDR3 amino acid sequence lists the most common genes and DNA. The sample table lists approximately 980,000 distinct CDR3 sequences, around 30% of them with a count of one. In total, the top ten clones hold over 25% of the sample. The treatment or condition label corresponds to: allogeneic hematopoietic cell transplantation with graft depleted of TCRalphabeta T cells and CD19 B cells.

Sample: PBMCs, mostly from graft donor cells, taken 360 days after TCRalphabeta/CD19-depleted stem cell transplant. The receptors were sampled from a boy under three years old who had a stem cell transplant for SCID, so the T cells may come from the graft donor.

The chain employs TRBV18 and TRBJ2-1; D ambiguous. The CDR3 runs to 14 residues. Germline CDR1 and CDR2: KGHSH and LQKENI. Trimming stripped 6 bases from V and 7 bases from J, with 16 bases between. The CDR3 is CASSPGVARNEQFF. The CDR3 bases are TGTGCCAGCTCCCCTGGGGTCGCTAGGAATGAGCAGTTCTTC.

The CDR3 sequence is CASSPGRAISNQPQHF. Written as DNA, the CDR3 is TGTGCCAGCAGTCCCGGGCGGGCTATCAGCAATCAGCCCCAGCATTTT. This rearrangement joins TRBV12-3 or TRBV12-4 to TRBJ1-5; D remains ambiguous. The CDR3 runs to 16 residues. Between the trimmed V and J ends, which lost 5 bases and 1 base, there was a span of 15 bases.

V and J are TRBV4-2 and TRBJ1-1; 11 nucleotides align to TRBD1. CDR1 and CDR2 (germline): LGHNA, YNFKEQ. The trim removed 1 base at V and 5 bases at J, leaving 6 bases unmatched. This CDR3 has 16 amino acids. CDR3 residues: CASSQGVGTGGTEAFF. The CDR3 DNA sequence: TGTGCCAGCAGCCAAGGGGTTGGGACAGGGGGAACTGAAGCTTTCTTT.

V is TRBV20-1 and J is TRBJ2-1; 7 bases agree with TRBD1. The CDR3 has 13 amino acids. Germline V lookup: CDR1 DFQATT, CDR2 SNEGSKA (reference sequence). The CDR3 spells CSTSRGTVDEQFF. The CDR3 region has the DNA TGCAGCACCAGCAGGGGGACAGTTGATGAGCAGTTCTTC.

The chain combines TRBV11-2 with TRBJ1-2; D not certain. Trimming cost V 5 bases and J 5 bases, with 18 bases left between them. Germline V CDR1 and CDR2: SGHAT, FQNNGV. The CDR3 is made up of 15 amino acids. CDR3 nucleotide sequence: TGTGCCAGCAGCCTCGGGTCCCTAAATACTTATGGCTACACCTTC. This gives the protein CASSLGSLNTYGYTF.

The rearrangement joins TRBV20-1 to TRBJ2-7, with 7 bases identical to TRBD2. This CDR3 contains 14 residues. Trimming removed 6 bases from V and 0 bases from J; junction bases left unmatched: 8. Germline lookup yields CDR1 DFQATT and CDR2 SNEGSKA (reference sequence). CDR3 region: CSAQERGGSYEQYF. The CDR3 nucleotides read TGCAGTGCCCAAGAGCGGGGCGGCTCCTACGAGCAGTACTTC.

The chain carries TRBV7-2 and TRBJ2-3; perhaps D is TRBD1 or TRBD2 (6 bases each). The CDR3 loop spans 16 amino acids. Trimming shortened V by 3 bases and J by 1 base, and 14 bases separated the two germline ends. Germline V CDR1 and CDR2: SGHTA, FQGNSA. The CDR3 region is CASSLGVEGGTDTQYF. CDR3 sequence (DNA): TGTGCCAGCAGCTTGGGGGTGGAGGGGGGCACAGATACGCAGTATTTT.

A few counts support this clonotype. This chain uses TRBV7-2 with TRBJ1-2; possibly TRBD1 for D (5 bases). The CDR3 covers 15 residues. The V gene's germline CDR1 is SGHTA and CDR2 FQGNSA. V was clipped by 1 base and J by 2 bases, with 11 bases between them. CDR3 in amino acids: CASSLGGEENYGYTF. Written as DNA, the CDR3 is TGTGCCAGCAGCTTAGGGGGGGAAGAAAACTATGGCTACACCTTC.

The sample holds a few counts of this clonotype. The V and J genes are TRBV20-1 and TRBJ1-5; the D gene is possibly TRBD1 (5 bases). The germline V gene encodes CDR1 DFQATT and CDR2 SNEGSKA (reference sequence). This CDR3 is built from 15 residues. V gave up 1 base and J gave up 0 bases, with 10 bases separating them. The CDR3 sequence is CSARGGESSNQPQHF. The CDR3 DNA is TGCAGTGCTAGAGGGGGGGAGAGTAGCAATCAGCCCCAGCATTTT.

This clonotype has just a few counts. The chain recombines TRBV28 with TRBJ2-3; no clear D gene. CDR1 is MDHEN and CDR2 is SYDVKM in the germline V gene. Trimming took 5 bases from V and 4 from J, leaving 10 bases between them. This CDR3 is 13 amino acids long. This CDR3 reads CASSTPVPDTQYF. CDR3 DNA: TGTGCCAGCAGTACACCAGTCCCAGATACGCAGTATTTT.

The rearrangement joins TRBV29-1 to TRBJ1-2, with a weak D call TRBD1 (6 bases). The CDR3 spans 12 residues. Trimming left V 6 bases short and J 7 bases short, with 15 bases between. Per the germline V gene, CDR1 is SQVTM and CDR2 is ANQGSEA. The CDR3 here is CSVTQGSSGYTF. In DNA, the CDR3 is TGCAGCGTGACACAGGGTTCCAGTGGCTACACCTTC.

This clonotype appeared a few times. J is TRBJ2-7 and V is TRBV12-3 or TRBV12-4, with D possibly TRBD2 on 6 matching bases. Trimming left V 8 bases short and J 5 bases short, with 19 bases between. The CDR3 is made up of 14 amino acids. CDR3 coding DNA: TGTGCCAGCGGCCGGGACGGGAGCTGGAACGAGCAGTACTTC. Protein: CASGRDGSWNEQYF.

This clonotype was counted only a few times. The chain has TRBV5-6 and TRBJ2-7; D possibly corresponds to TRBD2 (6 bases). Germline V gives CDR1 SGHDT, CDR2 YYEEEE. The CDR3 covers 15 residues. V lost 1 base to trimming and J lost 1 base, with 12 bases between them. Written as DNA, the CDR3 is TGTGCCAGCAGCTTGCAGGGACTTTATTCCTACGAGCAGTACTTC. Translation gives CASSLQGLYSYEQYF.